The clone carrying this T cell receptor beta chain is a singleton in its sample. Germline-derived CDR1 and CDR2 are SGHVS and FNYEAQ. The V segment lost 5 bases and the J segment 4 bases; nucleotides outside the gene matches: 5. This CDR3 spans 15 amino acids. Clones were sequenced by immunoSEQ multiplex PCR, and TCRdb holds only the in-frame ones, with some missing. The table records approximately 940,000 clones, 60% to 85% of them present only once. The data derive from a study of shared clonotypes between healthy human individuals. This TCR derives from a man younger than 35 in good health. The specimen was memory CD4+ T cells sorted from blood. Noted subset: CD45RA-negative fraction. The rearrangement uses TRBV7-6 and TRBJ2-1, with 10 bases fitting TRBD1. This CDR3 is CASSTGQGNYNEQFF. In nucleotides, the CDR3 is TGTGCCAGCAGCACGGGACAGGGGAATTACAATGAGCAGTTCTTC.